This TCR beta chain originates from a study of blood T cell repertoires in COVID-19. Study in general: Sites across the United States, Italy and Spain contributed samples from acute and convalescent COVID-19. Sample material is recorded as cDNA or gDNA derived from T cells, B-cell-depleted T cells, or PBMCs.

V was clipped by 4 bases and J by 0 bases, with 8 bases between them. The CDR3 spans 15 residues. Per the germline V gene, CDR1 is SGDLS and CDR2 is YYNGEE. Sequencing used immunoSEQ multiplex PCR; TCRdb keeps in-frame clones, though not all of them. This table holds nearly 200,000 clones, about 85% found once. The TCR comes from a human donor in a cohort sampled during active COVID-19. Sequences were obtained from peripheral blood. The rearrangement joins TRBV9 to TRBJ1-6; D uncertain. DNA of the CDR3: TGTGCCAGCAGCTCCAGGTCCTCCTATAATTCACCCCTCCACTTT. This sequence encodes CASSSRSSYNSPLHF.